This T cell receptor beta chain was sequenced in a study of T-cell memory formation after mild COVID-19. For the study at large: TCR clusters mostly belonged to single donors. Findings and caveats of the study: CD4+ contracting clones lay mainly in CM and EM, CD8+ ones in EMRA. Memory cells collected pre-infection included some clones that later responded, suggesting cross-reactive memory joined.

In germline, CDR1 is LGHDT, CDR2 YNNKEL (reference sequence). Between the trimmed V and J ends, which lost 3 bases and 3 bases, there was a span of 12 bases. This CDR3 comprises 14 residues. Remarks on this clonotype: What it binds is not known.

One entry per CDR3 protein results from TCRdb running MiXCR on the 5' RACE reads. Of roughly 110,000 distinct CDR3 sequences in the sample, over 15% are singletons; the top ten hold 25% to 35%. Sequencing was done on a sample of PBMCs or a T cell subset sorted from them (not recorded which). This sequence originates from an adult woman who had mild COVID-19 (a few samples of this study predate the infection). Cell type and time point are not known. The V and J genes are TRBV3-1 and TRBJ2-7, with D uncertain. The CDR3 nucleotides are TGTGCCAGCAGCCACGGAACCCACTACTACGAGCAGTACTTC. Its protein is CASSHGTHYYEQYF.